Listed here is a single T cell receptor beta chain. The data originate from a study of T cells in localized non-small cell lung cancer. Per germline, CDR1 MNHNY and CDR2 SVGAGI (reference sequence). The V and J ends lost 10 bases and 2 bases respectively, with 14 bases between them. The CDR3 sequence is 13 residues long. The method was immunoSEQ multiplex PCR; TCRdb's version includes in-frame clones alone and lacks a portion of them. The data contain tens of thousands of clones, 75% to 85% of them singletons. The receptor was isolated from a man aged 40 to 70 with stage II lung adenocarcinoma. Sequenced material: PBMCs, taken before any cancer treatment. The gene calls are TRBV6-6 and TRBJ2-5, with D possibly TRBD1 on 6 matching bases. The CDR3 DNA follows: TGTGCCACCGCCAGGGACATACAAGAGACCCAGTACTTC. Translation gives CATARDIQETQYF.